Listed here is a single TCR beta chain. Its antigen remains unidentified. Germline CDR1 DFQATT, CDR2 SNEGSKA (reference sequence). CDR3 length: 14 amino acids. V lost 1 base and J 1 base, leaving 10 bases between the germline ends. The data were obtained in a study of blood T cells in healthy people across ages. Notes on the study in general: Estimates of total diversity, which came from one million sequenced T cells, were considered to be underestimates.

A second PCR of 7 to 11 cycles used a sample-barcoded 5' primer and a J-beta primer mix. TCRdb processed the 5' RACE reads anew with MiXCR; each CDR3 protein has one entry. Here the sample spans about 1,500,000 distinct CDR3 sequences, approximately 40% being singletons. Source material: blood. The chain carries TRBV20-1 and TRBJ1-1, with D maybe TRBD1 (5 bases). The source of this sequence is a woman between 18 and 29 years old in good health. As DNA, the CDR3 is TGCAGTGCTAGAGGGGGGGATAGGAACACTGAAGCTTTCTTT. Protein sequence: CSARGGDRNTEAFF.